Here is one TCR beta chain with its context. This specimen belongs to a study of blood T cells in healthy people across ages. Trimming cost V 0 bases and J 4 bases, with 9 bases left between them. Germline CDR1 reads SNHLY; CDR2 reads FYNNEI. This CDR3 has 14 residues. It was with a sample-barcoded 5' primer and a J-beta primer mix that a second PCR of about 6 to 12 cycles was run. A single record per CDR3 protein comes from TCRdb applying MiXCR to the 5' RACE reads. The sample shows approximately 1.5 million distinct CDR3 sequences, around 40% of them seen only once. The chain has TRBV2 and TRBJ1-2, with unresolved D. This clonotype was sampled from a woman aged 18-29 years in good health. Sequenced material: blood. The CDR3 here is CASSEAAGSYGYTF. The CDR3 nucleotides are TGTGCCAGCAGTGAAGCGGCAGGTAGCTATGGCTACACCTTC.